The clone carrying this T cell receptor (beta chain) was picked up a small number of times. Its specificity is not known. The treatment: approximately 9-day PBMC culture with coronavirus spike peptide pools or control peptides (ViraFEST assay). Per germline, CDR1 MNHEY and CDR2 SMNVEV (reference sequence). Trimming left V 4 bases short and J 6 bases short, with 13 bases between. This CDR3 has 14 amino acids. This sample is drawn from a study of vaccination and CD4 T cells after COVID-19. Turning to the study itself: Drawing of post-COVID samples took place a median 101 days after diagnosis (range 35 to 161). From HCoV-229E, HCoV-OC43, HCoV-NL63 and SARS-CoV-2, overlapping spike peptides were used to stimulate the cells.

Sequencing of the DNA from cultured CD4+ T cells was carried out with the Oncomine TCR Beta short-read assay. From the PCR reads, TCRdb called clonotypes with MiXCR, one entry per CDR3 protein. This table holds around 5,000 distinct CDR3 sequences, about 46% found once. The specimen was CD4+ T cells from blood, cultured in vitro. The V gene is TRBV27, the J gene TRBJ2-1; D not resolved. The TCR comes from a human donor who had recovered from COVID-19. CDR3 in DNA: TGTGCCAGCAGTTCTATCAAACTCCCCAATGAGCAGTTCTTC. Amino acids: CASSSIKLPNEQFF.